This T cell receptor beta chain originates from a study of T cell responses to AZD1222 COVID-19 vaccine. CDR1 and CDR2 (germline): LGHDT, YNNKEL (reference sequence). There are 12 residues in the CDR3. The V gene lost 4 bases and the J gene lost 7 bases, with 11 bases spanning the gap. Assay: immunoSEQ multiplex PCR; the TCRdb copy retains only in-frame clones and omits some. Of 150,000 to 200,000 clones listed, approximately 94% are singletons. About this clone: Its antigen is still unknown.

Findings and limits, study-wide: The study reported that nearly half of spike-specific TCRs target unmutated variant regions.

The sequence derives from an adult in good health. Sequencing used peripheral blood, obtained on day 0 of AZD1222 vaccination. V gene TRBV3-1 (or the pseudogene TRBV3-2) combines with J gene TRBJ2-7, with D perhaps TRBD2 (5 bases). This CDR3 is CASSPRRGEQYF. CDR3 coding DNA: TGTGCCAGCAGCCCCCGAAGAGGGGAGCAGTACTTC.